This TCR beta chain was sequenced during a study of blood T cell repertoires in COVID-19. Study-wide context: PBMCs, B-cell-depleted T cells, or T cells provided the cDNA or gDNA that made up the material.

Cohort placement rested on clinical history that participants reported themselves. Clones were sequenced by immunoSEQ multiplex PCR, and TCRdb holds only the in-frame ones, with some missing. Altogether 250,000 to 400,000 clones are present, 85% being singletons, with the ten largest covering over 1.5%. The TCR originated in a young woman who had been exposed to COVID-19. Sequencing was done on a sample of PBMCs or T cells enriched from blood (not recorded which).

CDR3 nucleotide sequence: TGTGCCTGGAGGAAGGAGATGAACACTGAAGCTTTCTTT. This translates into CAWRKEMNTEAFF. The chain links TRBV30 to TRBJ1-1, with D uncertain. CDR1 GTSNPN and CDR2 SVGIG come from the germline V gene (reference sequence). This CDR3 spans 13 amino acids. V was shortened by 3 bases and J by 0 bases, with 8 bases between the two germline ends. Full variable domain (missing parts from reference TRBV30 and TRBJ1-1): SQTIHQWPATLVQPVGSPLSLECTVEGTSNPNLYWYRQAAGRGLQLLFYSVGIGQISSEVPQNLSASRPQDRQFILSSKKLLLSDSGFYLCAWRKEMNTEAFFGQGTRLTVV.